This entry features one TCR beta chain sequence. As yet, its antigen is unknown. The sample is drawn from a study of a mutant IDH1 vaccine in newly diagnosed glioma. For the study at large: Patients received eight vaccinations in weeks 1, 3, 5, 7, 11, 15, 19, 23. Vaccinations were initiated 4-6 weeks following radiotherapy alone, or were given together with temozolomide cycles. Study-wide results and caveats: Of all patients, 93.3% showed vaccine-induced immune responses.

Produced via immunoSEQ multiplex PCR; TCRdb's table is partial and in-frame only. The data contain roughly 74,000 clones, around 83% of them singletons. V trimming: 1 base; J trimming: 5 bases; junction bases outside the gene matches: 4. Germline V gene lookup returns CDR1 SGHVS and CDR2 FQNEAQ. The CDR3 totals 15 residues. This sample's time point: week 23, last vaccination. Alongside topical imiquimod, each dose of vaccine comprised 300 ug of mutant IDH1 20-mer peptide. The clonotype was recovered from a woman in her 50s with glioma. The sequencing used PBMCs, collected from a glioma patient whose treatment included an IDH1 peptide vaccine. The rearrangement joins TRBV7-8 to TRBJ2-7; 11 bases map to TRBD2. DNA for the CDR3: TGTGCCAGCAGCTTAGAACTAGCGGGAGCCCACGAGCAGTACTTC. Protein sequence: CASSLELAGAHEQYF.